The rows below give T cell receptor beta chains drawn from one sample of a study of OX40 agonist ivuxolimab in advanced cancers. Assay used: immunoSEQ multiplex PCR; TCRdb lists only in-frame clones, some missing. The sample yields 50,000 to 60,000 clones, more than 75% seen once. The source was CD4+ or CD8+ T cells sorted from blood, collected in a trial of the OX40 agonist ivuxolimab. Source of these receptors: an adult with an advanced solid tumor such as melanoma, head and neck, liver or kidney cancer. Both conserved end residues are part of each CDR3. The order of the fields is clone size, J gene, D gene, V gene, CDR3 protein, CDR3 DNA. The D gene is left open where the match is weak. Expanded clones are given a class, and other clones once, few, many or no size at all.

size: once
J: TRBJ1-2
D: TRBD1
V: TRBV7-8
CDR3: CASSPDRAGYTF
DNA: TGTGCCAGCAGCCCGGACAGGGCCGGCTACACCTTC

size: .
J: TRBJ2-7
D: .
V: TRBV10-1
CDR3: CASTEPGLVSYEQYF
DNA: TGCGCCAGCACCGAGCCAGGACTGGTGTCCTACGAGCAGTACTTC

size: .
J: TRBJ2-1
D: TRBD2
V: TRBV7-2
CDR3: CASSLAGGSGYNEQFF
DNA: TGTGCCAGCAGCTTAGCGGGCGGGAGCGGGTACAATGAGCAGTTCTTC

size: medium-sized
J: TRBJ1-2
D: TRBD1
V: TRBV7-9
CDR3: CASSPPGTGQSYGYTF
DNA: TGTGCCAGCAGCCCACCTGGGACAGGGCAATCTTATGGCTACACCTTC

size: .
J: TRBJ1-2
D: TRBD1
V: TRBV28
CDR3: CASSRPGQVQGYTF
DNA: TGTGCCAGCAGTAGACCGGGACAGGTGCAGGGCTACACCTTC

size: few
J: TRBJ2-7
D: .
V: TRBV11-3
CDR3: CASSLVQVNYEQYF
DNA: TGTGCCAGCAGCTTAGTACAAGTCAACTACGAGCAGTACTTC

size: .
J: TRBJ2-5
D: .
V: TRBV29-1
CDR3: CSVPDGGDKETQYF
DNA: TGCAGCGTCCCAGACGGGGGAGACAAAGAGACCCAGTACTTC

size: .
J: TRBJ2-2
D: TRBD2
V: TRBV10-3
CDR3: CAISESATSGSNTGELFF
DNA: TGTGCCATCAGTGAGTCCGCGACTAGCGGGAGTAACACCGGGGAGCTGTTTTTT

size: .
J: TRBJ1-2
D: .
V: TRBV5-3
CDR3: CARSPLGGSYGYTF
DNA: TGTGCCAGAAGCCCCCTCGGGGGCTCCTATGGCTACACCTTC

size: .
J: TRBJ2-7
D: TRBD2
V: TRBV7-8
CDR3: CASSLRLAGGYEQYF
DNA: TGTGCCAGCAGCTTAAGACTAGCGGGAGGCTACGAGCAGTACTTC

size: once
J: TRBJ1-1
D: .
V: TRBV11-2
CDR3: CASSLVRGATEAFF
DNA: TGTGCCAGCAGCTTAGTTCGGGGGGCCACTGAAGCTTTCTTT

size: .
J: TRBJ2-5
D: .
V: TRBV4-1
CDR3: CASSQSDRGETQYF
DNA: TGCGCCAGCAGCCAAAGTGACCGGGGGGAGACCCAGTACTTC

size: .
J: TRBJ2-7
D: TRBD2
V: TRBV28
CDR3: CASSLGGNYEQYF
DNA: TGTGCCAGCAGTTTGGGAGGGAACTACGAGCAGTACTTC

size: few
J: TRBJ1-2
D: TRBD1
V: TRBV18
CDR3: CASSPRGSGYTF
DNA: TGTGCCAGCTCACCCAGGGGGTCGGGCTACACCTTC

size: once
J: TRBJ2-5
D: .
V: TRBV9
CDR3: CASSVGGDAQGTQYF
DNA: TGTGCCAGCAGCGTAGGGGGAGACGCCCAGGGGACCCAGTACTTC

size: .
J: TRBJ2-5
D: .
V: TRBV1
CDR3: CTSSSRDHETQYF
DNA: TGCACCAGCAGCTCCCGGGACCATGAGACCCAGTACTTC

size: .
J: TRBJ2-7
D: .
V: TRBV18
CDR3: CASSPPDGSYEQYF
DNA: TGTGCCAGCTCACCACCCGACGGATCCTACGAGCAGTACTTC

size: .
J: TRBJ2-6
D: TRBD1
V: TRBV5-1
CDR3: CASSLKTGVSTGANVLTF
DNA: TGCGCCAGCAGCTTAAAGACAGGGGTGAGCACTGGGGCCAACGTCCTGACTTTC

size: .
J: TRBJ1-5
D: TRBD1
V: TRBV9
CDR3: CASSVGGQPNQPQHF
DNA: TGTGCCAGCAGCGTAGGGGGACAGCCCAATCAGCCCCAGCATTTT

size: .
J: TRBJ1-4
D: .
V: TRBV5-1
CDR3: CASSSLAGGGNEKLFF
DNA: TGCGCCAGCAGCTCACTCGCGGGAGGGGGTAATGAAAAACTGTTTTTT

size: .
J: TRBJ1-5
D: .
V: TRBV30
CDR3: CAWSVREGVNQPQHF
DNA: TGTGCCTGGAGTGTACGAGAAGGGGTCAATCAGCCCCAGCATTTT

size: .
J: TRBJ2-1
D: TRBD2
V: TRBV29-1
CDR3: CSGSRGVEQFF
DNA: TGCAGCGGTTCTCGGGGGGTTGAGCAGTTCTTC

size: few
J: TRBJ1-6
D: TRBD1
V: TRBV9
CDR3: CASSPQGQGDSPLHF
DNA: TGTGCCAGCAGCCCACAAGGACAGGGCGATTCACCCCTCCACTTT

size: few
J: TRBJ2-2
D: TRBD1
V: TRBV27
CDR3: CASKGGTGVTGELFF
DNA: TGTGCCAGCAAGGGGGGGACAGGGGTAACCGGGGAGCTGTTTTTT